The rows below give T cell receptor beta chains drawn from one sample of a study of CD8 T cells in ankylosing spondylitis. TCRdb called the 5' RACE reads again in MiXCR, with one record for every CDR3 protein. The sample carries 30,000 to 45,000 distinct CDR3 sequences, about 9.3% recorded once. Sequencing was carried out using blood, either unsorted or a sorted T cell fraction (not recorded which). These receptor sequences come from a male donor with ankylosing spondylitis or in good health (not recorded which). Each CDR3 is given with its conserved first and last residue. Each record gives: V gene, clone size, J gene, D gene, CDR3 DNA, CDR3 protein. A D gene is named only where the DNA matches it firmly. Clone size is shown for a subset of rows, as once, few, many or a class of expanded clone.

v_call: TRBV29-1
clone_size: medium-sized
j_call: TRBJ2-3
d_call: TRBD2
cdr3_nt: TGCAGCGTGACGGGACTAGGAGGGGATACGCAGTATTTT
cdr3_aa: CSVTGLGGDTQYF

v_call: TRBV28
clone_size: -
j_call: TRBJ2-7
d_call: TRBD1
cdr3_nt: TGTGCCAGCAGGAAACAGGGGGCCGGGACGACCTACGAGCAGTACTTC
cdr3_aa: CASRKQGAGTTYEQYF

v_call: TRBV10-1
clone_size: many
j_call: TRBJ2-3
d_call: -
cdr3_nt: TGCGCCAGCAGTCAGGGATGGACAGATACGCAGTATTTT
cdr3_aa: CASSQGWTDTQYF

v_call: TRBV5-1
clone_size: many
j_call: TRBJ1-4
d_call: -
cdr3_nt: TGCGCCAGCAGCCAAACAGGGAGGGCTAATGAAAAACTGTTTTTT
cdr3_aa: CASSQTGRANEKLFF

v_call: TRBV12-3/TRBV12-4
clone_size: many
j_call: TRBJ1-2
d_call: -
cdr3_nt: TGTGCCAGCAGTTCCCCTCAGGGCAAAAGCGGCTATGGCTACACCTTC
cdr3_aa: CASSSPQGKSGYGYTF

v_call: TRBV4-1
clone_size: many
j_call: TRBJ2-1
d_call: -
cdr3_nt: TGCGCCAGCAGCCAACTAGGGGCAACCTCCTACAATGAGCAGTTCTTC
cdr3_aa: CASSQLGATSYNEQFF

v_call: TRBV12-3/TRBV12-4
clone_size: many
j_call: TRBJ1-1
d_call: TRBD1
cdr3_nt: TGTGCCAGCAGTTCGAGGGACAGGGGCACTGAAGCTTTCTTT
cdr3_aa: CASSSRDRGTEAFF

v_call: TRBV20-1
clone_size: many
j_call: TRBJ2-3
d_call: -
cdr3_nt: TGCAGTTCCGTGGCAGGCAGCACAGATACGCAGTATTTT
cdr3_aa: CSSVAGSTDTQYF

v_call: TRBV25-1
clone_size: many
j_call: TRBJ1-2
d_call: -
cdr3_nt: TGTGCCAGCAGTGACTCCCGGGACCGCCATGGCTACACCTTC
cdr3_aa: CASSDSRDRHGYTF

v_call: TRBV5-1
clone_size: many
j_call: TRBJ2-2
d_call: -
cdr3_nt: TGCGCCAGCAGCTTCCAAGCGATGAACACCGGGGAGCTGTTTTTT
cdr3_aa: CASSFQAMNTGELFF

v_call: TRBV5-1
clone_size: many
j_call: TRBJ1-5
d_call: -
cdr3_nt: TGCGCCAGCAGCCCTGGAATGGGGCAGCCCCAGCATTTT
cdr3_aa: CASSPGMGQPQHF

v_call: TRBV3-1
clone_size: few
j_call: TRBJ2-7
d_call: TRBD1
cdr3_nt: TGTGCCAGCAGCCTCCCGGGACAGGGCTACGAGCAGTACTTC
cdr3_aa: CASSLPGQGYEQYF

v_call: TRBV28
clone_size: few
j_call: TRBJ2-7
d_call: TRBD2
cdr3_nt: TGTGCCAGCGCGGGAGGACTCTCCTACGAGCAGTACTTC
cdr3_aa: CASAGGLSYEQYF

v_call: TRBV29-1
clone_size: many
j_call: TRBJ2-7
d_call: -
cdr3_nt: TGCAGCGTCCAACTCAGAACCCCGGGACAAGAGTACGAGCAGTACTTC
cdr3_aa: CSVQLRTPGQEYEQYF

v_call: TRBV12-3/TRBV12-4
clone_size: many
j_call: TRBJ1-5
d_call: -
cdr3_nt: TGTGCCAGCAGTTTCGAGGTGGGACCTTATAGCAATCAGCCCCAGCATTTT
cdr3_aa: CASSFEVGPYSNQPQHF

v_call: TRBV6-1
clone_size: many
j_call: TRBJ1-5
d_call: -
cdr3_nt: TGTGCCAGCAGCCGTACAGGGAATAGCAATCAGCCCCAGCATTTT
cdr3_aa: CASSRTGNSNQPQHF

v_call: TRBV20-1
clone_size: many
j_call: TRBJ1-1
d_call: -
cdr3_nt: TGCAGTGCTAGAAGACGGATGAACACTGAAGCTTTCTTT
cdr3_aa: CSARRRMNTEAFF

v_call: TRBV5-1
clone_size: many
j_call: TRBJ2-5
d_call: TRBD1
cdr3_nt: TGCGCCAGCAGCCTGTCTCAGGGACAGGACCTTGAAAAGACCCAGTACTTC
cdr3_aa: CASSLSQGQDLEKTQYF

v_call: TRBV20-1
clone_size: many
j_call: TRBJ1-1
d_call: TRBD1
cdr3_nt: TGCAGTGCACCGGGACAGGGCGCCCAAGGTGAAGCTTTCTTT
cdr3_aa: CSAPGQGAQGEAFF

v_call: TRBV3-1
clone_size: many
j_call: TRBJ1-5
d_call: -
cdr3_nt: TGTGCCAGCAGCCAAGAGACAGGAGGGAAGCCCCAGCATTTT
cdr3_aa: CASSQETGGKPQHF

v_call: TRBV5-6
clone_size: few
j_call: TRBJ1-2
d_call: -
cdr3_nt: TGTGCCAGCAGCTCCGGGCCCCCAAGGGGAGATGCGGGAGGCTACACCTTC
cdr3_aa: CASSSGPPRGDAGGYTF

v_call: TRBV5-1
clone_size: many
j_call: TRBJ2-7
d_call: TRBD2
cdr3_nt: TGCGCCAGCAGATCCGGGACTAGCGGTTTCGAGCAGTACTTC
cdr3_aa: CASRSGTSGFEQYF